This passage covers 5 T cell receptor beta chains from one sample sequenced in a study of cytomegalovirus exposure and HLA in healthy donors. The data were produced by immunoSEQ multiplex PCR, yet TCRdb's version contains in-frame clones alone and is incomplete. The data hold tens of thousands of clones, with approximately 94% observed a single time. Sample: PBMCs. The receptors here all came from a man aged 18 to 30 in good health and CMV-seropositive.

CDR3 region: CATSRPRRVSGTEQYF. Here the CDR3 DNA reads TGTGCCACCAGCAGGCCCCGGCGAGTGAGCGGGACAGAGCAGTACTTC. J is TRBJ2-7 and V is TRBV15, with D possibly TRBD2 on 7 matching bases. This CDR3 is built from 16 residues. CDR1 is LNHNV, CDR2 YYDKDF, per germline (reference sequence). V shed 3 bases and J shed 7 bases, with 22 bases lying between them.

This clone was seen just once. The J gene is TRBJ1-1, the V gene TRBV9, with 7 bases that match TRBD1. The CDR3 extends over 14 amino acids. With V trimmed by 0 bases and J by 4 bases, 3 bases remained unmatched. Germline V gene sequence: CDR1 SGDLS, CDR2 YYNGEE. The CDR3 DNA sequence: TGTGCCAGCAGCGTAGCAGGGGGAGGCACTGAAGCTTTCTTT. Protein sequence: CASSVAGGGTEAFF. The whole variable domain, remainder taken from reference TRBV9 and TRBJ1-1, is DSGVTQTPKHLITATGQRVTLRCSPRSGDLSVYWYQQSLDQGLQFLIQYYNGEERAKGNILERFSAQQFPDLHSELNLSSLELGDSALYFCASSVAGGGTEAFFGQGTRLTVV.

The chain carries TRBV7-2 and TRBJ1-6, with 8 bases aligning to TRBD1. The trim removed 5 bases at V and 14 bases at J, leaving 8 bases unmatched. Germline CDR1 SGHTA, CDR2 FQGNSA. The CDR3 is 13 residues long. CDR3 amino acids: CASSPRTGSTLHF. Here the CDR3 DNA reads TGTGCCAGCAGCCCCAGGACAGGGTCCACCCTCCACTTT.

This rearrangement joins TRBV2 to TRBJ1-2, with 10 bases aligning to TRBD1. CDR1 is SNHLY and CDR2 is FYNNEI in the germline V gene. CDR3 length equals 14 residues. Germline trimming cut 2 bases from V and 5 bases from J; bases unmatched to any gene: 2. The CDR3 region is CASSEWDRGYGYTF. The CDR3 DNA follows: TGTGCCAGCAGTGAATGGGACAGGGGATATGGCTACACCTTC.

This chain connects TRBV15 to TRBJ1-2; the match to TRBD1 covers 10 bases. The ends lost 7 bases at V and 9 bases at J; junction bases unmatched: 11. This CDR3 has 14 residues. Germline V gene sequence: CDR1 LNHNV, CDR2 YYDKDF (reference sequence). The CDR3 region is CATTTGTGVVRYTF. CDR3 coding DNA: TGTGCCACCACGACCGGGACAGGGGTCGTTCGCTACACCTTC.